The 7 T cell receptor beta chains below come from one sample, sequenced in a study of blood T cell repertoires in COVID-19. TCRdb keeps only in-frame clones here, not all; method: immunoSEQ multiplex PCR. The repertoire holds about 240,000 clones, approximately 78% seen once, with roughly 12% in the top ten. The sequencing input was peripheral blood. These receptor sequences come from a woman aged 55 to 70 with active or convalescent COVID-19.

This clone was seen once. The chain carries TRBV5-6 and TRBJ1-2, with D possibly being TRBD1 (6 bases). Trimming took off 4 bases at V and 1 base at J, with 14 bases between the two ends. The CDR3 contains 15 residues. Germline V gene lookup returns CDR1 SGHDT and CDR2 YYEEEE. Written as DNA, the CDR3 is TGTGCCAGCAGCACATATGGACAGCTTAACTATGGCTACACCTTC. It is translated as CASSTYGQLNYGYTF.

This clone was seen just once. The rearrangement uses TRBV5-1 and TRBJ1-4; D is undetermined. V was shortened by 4 bases and J by 2 bases, with 9 bases between the two germline ends. The CDR3 consists of 14 residues. CDR1 and CDR2 from the germline V gene are SGHRS and YFSETQ. The CDR3 protein is CASSLDGTNEKLFF. For the CDR3, the DNA is TGCGCCAGCAGCCTGGACGGTACTAATGAAAAACTGTTTTTT.

J is TRBJ1-2 and V is TRBV30; D uncertain. This CDR3 spans 13 amino acids. The germline V and J ends were trimmed by 0 bases and 8 bases, with 13 bases remaining between them. Germline CDR1 GTSNPN, CDR2 SVGIG (reference sequence). CDR3 bases: TGTGCCTGGAGTGTACTGACTCGAGGGGGCTACACCTTC. Amino acid sequence: CAWSVLTRGGYTF.

The chain is built from TRBV5-1 and TRBJ1-1; D is undetermined. The V gene's germline CDR1 is SGHRS and CDR2 YFSETQ. Between the trimmed V and J ends, which lost 4 bases and 1 base, there was a span of 14 bases. There are 15 residues in the CDR3. The CDR3 protein is CASSRTAGWNTEAFF. CDR3 DNA: TGCGCCAGCAGCCGGACCGCGGGGTGGAACACTGAAGCTTTCTTT.

This clone has a count of ten or more. The chain recombines TRBV7-8 with TRBJ2-7; tentative D call: TRBD1 (5 bases). V shed 6 bases and J shed 5 bases, with 11 bases lying between them. Germline V CDR1 and CDR2: SGHVS, FQNEAQ. The CDR3 totals 12 residues. The CDR3 DNA reads as TGTGCCAGCAGTATGTACAGGAACGAGCAGTACTTC. Translation gives CASSMYRNEQYF.

V gene TRBV19 combines with J gene TRBJ1-6, with D uncertain. CDR3 length: 16 amino acids. Germline V gene lookup returns CDR1 LNHDA and CDR2 SQIVND (reference sequence). V was clipped by 3 bases and J by 0 bases, with 9 bases between them. Here the CDR3 reads CASSMVLSSYNSPLHF. CDR3 DNA: TGTGCCAGTAGTATGGTCCTTAGCTCCTATAATTCACCCCTCCACTTT.

This chain uses TRBV2 with TRBJ1-2; 7 bases agree with TRBD1. CDR1 and CDR2 from the germline V gene are SNHLY and FYNNEI. The CDR3 spans 13 residues. V shed 4 bases and J 7 bases; nucleotides not matched to a gene: 6. The CDR3 loop reads CASSGQGYGGYTF. The CDR3 DNA follows: TGTGCCAGCAGTGGACAGGGTTACGGTGGCTACACCTTC.